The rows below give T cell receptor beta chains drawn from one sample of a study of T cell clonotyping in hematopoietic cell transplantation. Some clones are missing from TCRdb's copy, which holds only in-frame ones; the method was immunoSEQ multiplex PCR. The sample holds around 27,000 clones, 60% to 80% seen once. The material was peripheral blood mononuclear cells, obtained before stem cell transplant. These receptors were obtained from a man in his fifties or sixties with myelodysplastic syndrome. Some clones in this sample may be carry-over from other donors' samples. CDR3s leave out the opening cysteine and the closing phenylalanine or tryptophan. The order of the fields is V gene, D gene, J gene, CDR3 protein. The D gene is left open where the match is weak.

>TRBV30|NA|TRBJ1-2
AWSVAANYGYT
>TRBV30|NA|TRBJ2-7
AWRGGYYEQY
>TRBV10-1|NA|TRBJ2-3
ASSEQSPLTQY
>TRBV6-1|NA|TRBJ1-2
ASNHLGGGMNGYT
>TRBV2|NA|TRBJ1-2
ASSERGTGGYT
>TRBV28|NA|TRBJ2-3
ASSLRPDTQY
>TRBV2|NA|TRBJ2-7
ASSLDRYEQY
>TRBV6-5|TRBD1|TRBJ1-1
ASRRQGSVYAF
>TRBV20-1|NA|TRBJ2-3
SARDQAQY
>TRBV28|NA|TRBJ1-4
ASSLTPRGPNEKLF
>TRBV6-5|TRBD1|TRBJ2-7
ASKGQGGGYEQY
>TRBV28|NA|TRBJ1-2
ASNPGTLANYGYT
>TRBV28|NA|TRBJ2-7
ASSLGYEQY
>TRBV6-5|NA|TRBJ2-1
ASSRTGTPSNEQF
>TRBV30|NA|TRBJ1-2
AWTGSWTSNYGYT
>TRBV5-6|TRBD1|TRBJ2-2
ASSLGRGPTGELF
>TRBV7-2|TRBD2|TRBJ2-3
ASSLVPSGGTQY
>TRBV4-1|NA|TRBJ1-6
ASSQLDMISYNSPLH
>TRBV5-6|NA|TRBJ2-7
ASSLSSYEQY
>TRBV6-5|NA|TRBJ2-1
ASSFRTSPNNEQF
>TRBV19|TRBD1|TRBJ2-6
ASSSRDRAGANVLT
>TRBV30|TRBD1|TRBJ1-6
AWSAGQDNSPLH
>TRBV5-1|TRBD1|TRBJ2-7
ASSSGQGVGEQY
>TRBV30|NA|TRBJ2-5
AWSVGAGVQETQY
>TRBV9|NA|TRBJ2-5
ASSEQQGRETQY
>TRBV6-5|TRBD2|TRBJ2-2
ASRILAANTGELF
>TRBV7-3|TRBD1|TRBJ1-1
ASSLIGDRAEAF
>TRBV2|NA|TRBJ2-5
ASSAPKAGDSAQY
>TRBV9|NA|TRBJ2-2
ASSDPREFGELF
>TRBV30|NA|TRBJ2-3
ACTTGSQQADTQY
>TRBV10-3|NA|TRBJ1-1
AISVGGNTEAF
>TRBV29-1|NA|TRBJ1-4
SVEDHWQTTNEKLF
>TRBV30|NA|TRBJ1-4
AWSVGHGNEKLF
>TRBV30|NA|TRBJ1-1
AWTFRADTEAF
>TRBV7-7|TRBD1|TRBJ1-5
ASSLTPPGQDREPQH
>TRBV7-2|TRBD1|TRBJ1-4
ASSPPGTGFEKLF